The source of this TCR beta chain is a study of cytomegalovirus exposure and HLA in healthy donors. Study-wide points: Subsequent analysis of the 120 or so validation repertoires found a tendency for first-cohort TCR clusters to co-occur. Accounts indicate the classifier identified cytomegalovirus status with strong specificity and sensitivity.

As regards this clone: The antigen remains undetermined.

Assay: immunoSEQ multiplex PCR; the TCRdb copy retains only in-frame clones and omits some. The data contain over 55,000 clones, about 96% of them singletons. The specimen was PBMCs. This receptor was identified in a man aged 18-30 years in good health and CMV-seronegative.

The CDR3 DNA reads as TGTGCCAGCAGTTCCGGACAGGGGGGTGGCTACACCTTC. Protein sequence: CASSSGQGGGYTF. The gene calls are TRBV28 and TRBJ1-2, with 10 bases aligning to TRBD1. Looked up from germline, CDR1 is MDHEN and CDR2 is SYDVKM. Trimming took 4 bases from V and 7 from J; bases not matched to a gene: 3. There are 13 residues in the CDR3.